This is a list of T cell receptor beta chains from one sample in a study of identical twins. TCRdb analysed the 5' RACE reads with MiXCR anew, one entry per CDR3 protein. The sample records 1.5 million to 2 million distinct CDR3 sequences, roughly a third being singletons. The sequencing input was cord blood. These TCRs come from a newborn girl in good health. Both conserved end residues are part of each CDR3. The D gene is left open where the match is weak. A row's size may be missing; if present it is once, few, many or a size class.

V gene	J gene	D gene	clone size	CDR3 protein	CDR3 DNA
TRBV7-8	TRBJ2-1	TRBD2	NA	CASSFPEAGGNNEQFF	TGTGCCAGCAGCTTTCCCGAAGCGGGAGGGAACAATGAGCAGTTCTTC
TRBV27	TRBJ2-7	TRBD2	NA	CASSSRLAGVAYEQYF	TGTGCCAGCAGCTCCCGCCTAGCGGGAGTAGCCTACGAGCAGTACTTC
TRBV27	TRBJ2-2	NA	few	CASTPGSGELFF	TGTGCCAGCACCCCAGGGTCCGGGGAGCTGTTTTTT
TRBV27	TRBJ2-7	TRBD2	once	CASSLRGDLELPYEQYF	TGTGCCAGCAGTTTACGGGGGGACCTCGAACTTCCCTACGAGCAGTACTTC
TRBV28	TRBJ2-1	NA	many	CASTQGSGQSYNEQFF	TGTGCCAGCACCCAAGGATCGGGGCAATCCTACAATGAGCAGTTCTTC
TRBV6-2/TRBV6-3	TRBJ2-1	TRBD2	NA	CASSPGLYYEQFF	TGTGCCAGCAGCCCGGGACTATACTATGAGCAGTTCTTC
TRBV9	TRBJ2-7	TRBD2	NA	CASSPPPGLPPYEQYF	TGTGCCAGCAGCCCACCTCCGGGACTACCGCCCTACGAGCAGTACTTC
TRBV7-6	TRBJ1-1	NA	NA	CASSSDPSGTEAFF	TGTGCCAGCAGCTCAGACCCATCAGGCACTGAAGCTTTCTTT
TRBV27	TRBJ2-2	NA	few	CASSLPPRAEKNTGELFF	TGTGCCAGCAGTTTACCTCCCCGTGCCGAAAAGAACACCGGGGAGCTGTTTTTT
TRBV20-1	TRBJ2-1	NA	NA	CSAEVSGVYNEQFF	TGCAGTGCTGAGGTTTCCGGGGTCTACAATGAGCAGTTCTTC